The source of this T cell receptor (beta chain) is a study of T cells in Graves' hyperthyroidism and ophthalmopathy. Study-wide findings and caveats: Among clonotypes expanded in thyroid above 0.001, most were also found in blood.

The CDR3 consists of 14 residues. The germline CDR1 and CDR2 sequences are SQVTM and ANQGSEA. With 4 bases clipped from V and 6 bases from J, the junction kept 4 bases outside the gene matches. On this clonotype itself: Its matching antigen is unknown.

Duration under 3 months, a NOSPECS grade of at least 4, and a Clinical Activity Score of at least 3 characterized the ophthalmopathy patients. Patients were excluded for uncontrolled infection, other autoimmune disease, pregnancy or lactation. Each diagnosis drew on symptoms, thyroxine, TRAb, thyroid ultrasound and orbital computed tomography findings. The source material, RNA transcripts, was used to amplify TCR beta CDR3 regions. Researchers ran a first-round RT-PCR on the TCR CDR3 using the HTBI primer set. Each CDR3 protein gets one entry after TCRdb re-called the multiplex PCR reads with MiXCR. The table lists roughly 600,000 distinct CDR3 sequences, about 15% of them singletons.

The receptor was isolated from a woman aged 45 to 65 with Graves' ophthalmopathy. The chain couples TRBV29-1 to TRBJ1-6; 9 nucleotides agree with TRBD1. The sequenced material came from blood. The CDR3 sequence: CSVAVDRGNSPLHF. CDR3 nucleotides: TGCAGCGTTGCGGTGGACAGGGGTAATTCACCCCTCCACTTT.